The rows below give T cell receptor beta chains drawn from one sample of a study of cytomegalovirus exposure and HLA in healthy donors. Repertoires were generated with immunoSEQ multiplex PCR, while TCRdb's copy carries only in-frame clones and drops some. The sample yields about 130,000 clones, over 70% seen once. The sample consisted of PBMCs. Receptors originate from a woman aged 40 to 50 in good health and CMV-seronegative. CDR3s include the opening cysteine and the closing phenylalanine or tryptophan. The order of the fields is clone size, J gene, D gene, V gene, CDR3 protein, CDR3 DNA. A D gene is named only where the DNA matches it firmly. Clone size is not always given. Where it is, it says once, few, many or a class for expanded clones.

. TRBJ1-2 . TRBV27 CASSRGDKLTF TGTGCCAGCAGTCGGGGGGATAAGCTCACCTTC
few TRBJ1-3 TRBD1 TRBV9 CASSEGRDRAGGNTIYF TGTGCCAGCAGCGAAGGGAGGGACAGGGCAGGTGGAAACACCATATATTTT
. TRBJ2-2 TRBD1 TRBV5-1 CASSPLTRDSLIRAITGELFF TGCGCCAGCAGCCCACTAACCCGGGACAGTTTGATTCGCGCGATCACCGGGGAGCTGTTTTTT
. TRBJ1-3 TRBD1 TRBV6-6 CASSYRDSSGNTIYF TGTGCCAGCAGTTACCGGGACAGCTCTGGAAACACCATATATTTT
few TRBJ2-1 TRBD1 TRBV6-1 CASSHRGPNEQFF TGTGCCAGCAGTCACAGGGGGCCCAATGAGCAGTTCTTC
once TRBJ2-1 TRBD2 TRBV7-2 CASSRTSGRAYNEQFF TGTGCCAGCAGCCGGACTAGCGGGAGGGCCTACAATGAGCAGTTCTTC
. TRBJ2-4 TRBD1 TRBV19 CASSLGQGENSQYF TGTGCCAGTAGTCTTGGACAGGGCGAAAACAGTCAGTACTTC
. TRBJ2-6 TRBD2 TRBV6-1 CASSEARGGSSGANVLTF TGTGCCAGCAGTGAAGCGCGGGGCGGGAGCTCTGGGGCCAACGTCCTGACTTTC
. TRBJ2-1 TRBD1 TRBV5-1 CASSLNTVGDRGYNEQFF TGCGCCAGCAGCTTAAACACGGTAGGGGACAGGGGGTACAATGAGCAGTTCTTC
. TRBJ2-7 TRBD2 TRBV2 CASSRTSVYEQYF TGTGCCAGCAGCAGGACTAGCGTCTACGAGCAGTACTTC
. TRBJ1-2 . TRBV27 CASSLSNSVWAGYTF TGTGCCAGCAGTTTATCGAATTCCGTGTGGGCTGGCTACACCTTC
. TRBJ2-2 . TRBV27 CASSLSATGELFF TGTGCCAGCAGTTTATCAGCCACCGGGGAGCTGTTTTTT
. TRBJ2-3 TRBD2 TRBV28 CASSGSWGGGTDTQYF TGTGCCAGCAGTGGGTCGTGGGGGGGAGGAACAGATACGCAGTATTTT
. TRBJ2-7 TRBD1 TRBV9 CASSLRPGQGDEQYF TGTGCCAGCAGCCTACGTCCGGGACAGGGCGACGAGCAGTACTTC
. TRBJ1-1 . TRBV15 CATSWASNTEAFF TGTGCCACCAGCTGGGCGTCGAACACTGAAGCTTTCTTT
few TRBJ1-6 . TRBV28 CASSLGKSYNSPLHF TGTGCCAGCAGTTTGGGCAAATCCTATAATTCACCCCTCCACTTT
. TRBJ2-7 . TRBV5-6 CASSLAGPNEQYF TGTGCCAGCAGCTTGGCAGGGCCCAACGAGCAGTACTTC
. TRBJ2-3 TRBD2 TRBV9 CASSVVSGRSTDTQYF TGTGCCAGCAGCGTAGTCAGCGGGAGGAGCACAGATACGCAGTATTTT
. TRBJ2-5 . TRBV19 CASSIDSGETQYF TGTGCCAGTAGTATAGATTCGGGAGAGACCCAGTACTTC
. TRBJ1-1 . TRBV9 CASSPGSNTEAFF TGTGCCAGCAGCCCCGGGTCGAACACTGAAGCTTTCTTT
. TRBJ1-5 . TRBV6-5 CASRPPPGSNQPQHF TGTGCCAGCAGACCCCCCCCAGGGTCGAATCAGCCCCAGCATTTT
. TRBJ1-5 TRBD1 TRBV6-1 CASSEPGRGHLYSNQPQHF TGTGCCAGCAGTGAGCCTGGCAGGGGGCATCTTTATAGCAATCAGCCCCAGCATTTT
. TRBJ2-2 . TRBV30 CACPGVSGTGKLFF TGTGCCTGCCCAGGGGTAAGCGGTACCGGGAAGCTGTTTTTT
. TRBJ2-1 . TRBV6-1 CASSEAVGPSSYNEQFF TGTGCCAGCAGTGAAGCGGTGGGGCCGAGCTCCTACAATGAGCAGTTCTTC
. TRBJ2-5 TRBD1 TRBV6-5 CASSYGTGRFGETQHF TGTGCCAGCAGTTACGGGACAGGAAGGTTTGGAGAGACCCAGCACTTC
. TRBJ1-2 TRBD1 TRBV5-4 CASSPRTGGLTNYGYTF TGTGCCAGCAGCCCTCGGACAGGGGGCCTTACTAACTATGGCTACACCTTC
. TRBJ2-3 TRBD2 TRBV11-2 CASSLESGSGGTDTQYF TGTGCCAGCAGCTTAGAAAGCGGGAGTGGGGGTACAGATACGCAGTATTTT
. TRBJ2-5 . TRBV9 CASSASGIRQETQYF TGTGCCAGCAGCGCCTCCGGGATACGGCAAGAGACCCAGTACTTC
. TRBJ1-4 . TRBV6-8 CASGSRQTGERATNEKLFF TGTGCCAGCGGCAGCCGTCAGACGGGGGAGAGGGCAACTAATGAAAAACTGTTTTTT
. TRBJ2-1 . TRBV9 CASSVLQGGAYNEQFF TGTGCCAGCAGCGTTCTGCAGGGCGGAGCGTACAATGAGCAGTTCTTC
. TRBJ2-5 . TRBV7-8 CASSSGYQETQYF TGTGCCAGCAGTTCAGGGTACCAAGAGACCCAGTACTTC
. TRBJ2-3 . TRBV6-1 CASSVLPGGGTDTQYF TGTGCCAGCAGTGTCCTTCCGGGGGGCGGCACAGATACGCAGTATTTT
. TRBJ1-3 TRBD1 TRBV28 CASSLKVGTVSAGNTIYF TGTGCCAGCAGTTTAAAGGTTGGGACAGTTAGTGCTGGAAACACCATATATTTT
. TRBJ2-7 . TRBV9 CASSPGFDEQYF TGTGCCAGCAGCCCCGGGTTCGACGAGCAGTACTTC
few TRBJ1-2 TRBD1 TRBV27 CASSSYKGQTNGYTF TGTGCCAGCAGTTCCTACAAGGGACAGACTAATGGCTACACCTTC
. TRBJ1-5 . TRBV28 CASSSGNSNQPQHF TGTGCCAGCAGCTCAGGGAATAGCAATCAGCCCCAGCATTTT
. TRBJ1-6 . TRBV6-5 CASSLREQSYNSPLHF TGTGCCAGCAGTTTGAGGGAACAGTCCTATAATTCACCCCTCCACTTT
. TRBJ2-3 TRBD2 TRBV9 CASTESGIITDTQYF TGTGCCAGCACCGAAAGCGGGATCATCACAGATACGCAGTATTTT
. TRBJ2-5 . TRBV5-1 CASSLGNRALGETQYF TGCGCCAGCAGCTTGGGGAACAGGGCCCTGGGGGAGACCCAGTACTTC
. TRBJ2-7 . TRBV18 CASSRILLANHSYEQYF TGTGCCAGCTCACGAATACTCCTAGCGAACCACTCCTACGAGCAGTACTTC
. TRBJ2-1 TRBD2 TRBV27 CASSPGTSGYNEQFF TGTGCCAGCAGTCCCGGGACTAGCGGTTACAATGAGCAGTTCTTC
. TRBJ1-5 . TRBV28 CASSLGGLLKPQHF TGTGCCAGCAGTTTGGGAGGCCTCTTAAAGCCCCAGCATTTT
. TRBJ2-2 . TRBV30 CAWAGWEDRKNTGELFF TGTGCCTGGGCCGGGTGGGAGGACCGTAAGAACACCGGGGAGCTGTTTTTT
few TRBJ2-7 . TRBV19 CASSPASSYVYEQYF TGTGCCAGCAGTCCCGCTAGCAGTTACGTCTACGAGCAGTACTTC
. TRBJ2-6 TRBD1 TRBV7-3 CASSQQPGQGPPGGANGLTF TGTGCCAGCAGCCAACAACCGGGACAGGGGCCTCCGGGAGGGGCCAACGGCCTGACTTTC
. TRBJ2-1 . TRBV14 CASSQDLRGNHEQFF TGTGCCAGCAGCCAAGATTTAAGAGGAAACCATGAGCAGTTCTTC
. TRBJ2-5 . TRBV4-2 CASSQEGRGGGETQYF TGTGCCAGCAGCCAAGAGGGGAGGGGGGGAGGAGAGACCCAGTACTTC
. TRBJ2-3 TRBD1 TRBV10-3 CAISPGTGTDTQYF TGTGCCATCAGCCCCGGGACAGGGACAGATACGCAGTATTTT
. TRBJ1-3 . TRBV9 CASSFGLNSGNTIYF TGTGCCAGCAGCTTCGGACTCAACTCTGGAAACACCATATATTTT
. TRBJ2-2 TRBD1 TRBV19 CASSRGTDTGELFF TGTGCCAGTAGTAGAGGGACAGACACCGGGGAGCTGTTTTTT
. TRBJ1-1 TRBD1 TRBV6-1 CACGQASGVLTEAFF TGTGCCTGTGGACAGGCCTCCGGGGTCCTCACTGAAGCTTTCTTT
. TRBJ1-5 . TRBV29-1 CSVARGSNQPQHF TGCAGCGTCGCCCGGGGTAGCAATCAGCCCCAGCATTTT
few TRBJ1-5 . TRBV6-1 CASSESPGVSNQPQHF TGTGCCAGCAGTGAATCCCCAGGGGTCAGCAATCAGCCCCAGCATTTT
. TRBJ2-7 TRBD2 TRBV5-1 CASSLMGEGGYEQYF TGCGCCAGCAGCTTGATGGGGGAGGGAGGGTACGAGCAGTACTTC
. TRBJ2-1 TRBD2 TRBV19 CASSSSGGTYNEQFF TGTGCCAGTAGTTCCAGCGGGGGGACCTACAATGAGCAGTTCTTC
. TRBJ2-5 TRBD2 TRBV5-1 CASSFGGDGAAQYF TGCGCCAGCAGCTTCGGGGGGGACGGGGCAGCCCAGTACTTC
. TRBJ2-1 TRBD1 TRBV5-1 CASSDTGQNYNEQFF TGCGCCAGCAGCGATACGGGACAGAACTACAATGAGCAGTTCTTC